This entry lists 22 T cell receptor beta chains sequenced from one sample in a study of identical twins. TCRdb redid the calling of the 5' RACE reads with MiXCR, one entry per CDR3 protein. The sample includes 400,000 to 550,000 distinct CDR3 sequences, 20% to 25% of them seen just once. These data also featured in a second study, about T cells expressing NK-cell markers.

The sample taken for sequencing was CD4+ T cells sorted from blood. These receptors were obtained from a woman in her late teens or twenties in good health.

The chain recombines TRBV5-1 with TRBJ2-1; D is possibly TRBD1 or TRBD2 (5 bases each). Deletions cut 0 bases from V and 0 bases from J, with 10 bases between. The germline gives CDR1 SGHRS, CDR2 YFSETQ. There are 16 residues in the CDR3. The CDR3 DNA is TGCGCCAGCAGCTTGGTCGGGGACCACTCCTACAATGAGCAGTTCTTC. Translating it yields CASSLVGDHSYNEQFF.

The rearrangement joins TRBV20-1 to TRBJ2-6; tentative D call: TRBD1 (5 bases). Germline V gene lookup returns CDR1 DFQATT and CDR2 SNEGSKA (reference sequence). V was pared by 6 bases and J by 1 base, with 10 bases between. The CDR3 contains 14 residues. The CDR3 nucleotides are TGCAGTGCCAGAACAGGTTCTGGGGCCAACGTCCTGACTTTC. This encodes CSARTGSGANVLTF.

CDR3 protein: CSARGLEAFF. Here the CDR3 DNA reads TGCAGTGCTAGAGGACTTGAAGCTTTCTTT. The genes are TRBV20-1 and TRBJ1-1; no firm D call. Germline CDR1 reads DFQATT; CDR2 reads SNEGSKA (reference sequence). This CDR3 has 10 residues. V lost 1 base and J 7 bases, leaving 4 bases between the germline ends.

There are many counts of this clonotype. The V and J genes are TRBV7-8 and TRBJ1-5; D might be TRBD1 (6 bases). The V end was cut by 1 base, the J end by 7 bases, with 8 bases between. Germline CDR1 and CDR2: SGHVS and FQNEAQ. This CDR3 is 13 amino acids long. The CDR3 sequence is CASSLGRGQPQHF. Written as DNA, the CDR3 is TGTGCCAGCAGCTTAGGCAGGGGACAGCCCCAGCATTTT.

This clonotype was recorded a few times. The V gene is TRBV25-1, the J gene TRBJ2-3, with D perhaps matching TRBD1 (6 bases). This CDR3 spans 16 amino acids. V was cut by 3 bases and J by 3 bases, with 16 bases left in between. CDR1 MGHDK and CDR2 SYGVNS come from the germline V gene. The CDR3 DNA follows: TGTGCCAGCAGTGACCCTCCGGGACAATCGACAGATACGCAGTATTTT. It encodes CASSDPPGQSTDTQYF.

The CDR3 loop reads CASTGGRLAGTDTQYF. The DNA for the CDR3 is TGTGCCAGCACCGGAGGGCGGCTAGCGGGCACAGATACGCAGTATTTT. This chain connects TRBV2 to TRBJ2-3; the match to TRBD2 covers 7 bases. Germline assignment: CDR1 SNHLY and CDR2 FYNNEI. V shed 7 bases and J 1 base; nucleotides not matched to a gene: 11. The length of the CDR3 is 16 residues.

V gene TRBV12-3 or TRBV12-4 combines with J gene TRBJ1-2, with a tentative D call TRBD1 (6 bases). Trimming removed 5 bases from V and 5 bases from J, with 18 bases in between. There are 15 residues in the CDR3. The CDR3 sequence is CASSILDSSFYGYTF. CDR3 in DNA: TGTGCCAGCAGTATTCTGGACAGCTCCTTTTATGGCTACACCTTC.

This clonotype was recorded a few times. DNA for the CDR3: TGCGCCAGCAGCTTGGACCCCAGGGGGACCCAGTACTTC. This translates into CASSLDPRGTQYF. V gene TRBV5-1 combines with J gene TRBJ2-5; TRBD1 might be the D (6 bases). The CDR3 length is 13 residues. Germline values: CDR1 SGHRS, CDR2 YFSETQ. V lost 0 bases, J lost 7 bases, and 10 bases lay in between.

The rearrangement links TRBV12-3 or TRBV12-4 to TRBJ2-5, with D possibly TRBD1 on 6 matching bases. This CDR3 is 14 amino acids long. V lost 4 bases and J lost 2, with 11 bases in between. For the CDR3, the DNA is TGTGCCAGCAGTTCCGGGACAACACAAGAGACCCAGTACTTC. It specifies CASSSGTTQETQYF.

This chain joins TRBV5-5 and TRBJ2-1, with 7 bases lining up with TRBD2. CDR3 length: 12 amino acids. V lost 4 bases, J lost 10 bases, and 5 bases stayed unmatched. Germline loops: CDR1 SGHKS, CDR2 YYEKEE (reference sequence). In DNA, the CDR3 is TGTGCCAGCAGCGGCGGGGGAATAGAGCAGTTCTTC. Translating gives CASSGGGIEQFF.

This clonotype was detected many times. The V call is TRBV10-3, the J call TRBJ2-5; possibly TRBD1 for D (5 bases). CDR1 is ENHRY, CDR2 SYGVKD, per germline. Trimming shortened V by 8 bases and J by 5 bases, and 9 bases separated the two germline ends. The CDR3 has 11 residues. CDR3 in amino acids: CAIGGAETQYF. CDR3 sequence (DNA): TGTGCCATCGGTGGGGCGGAGACCCAGTACTTC.

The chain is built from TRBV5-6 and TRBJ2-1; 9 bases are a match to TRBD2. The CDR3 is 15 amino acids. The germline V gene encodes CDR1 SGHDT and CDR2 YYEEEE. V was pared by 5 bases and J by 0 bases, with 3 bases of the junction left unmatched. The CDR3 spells CASRLAGTSYNEQFF. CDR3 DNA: TGTGCCAGCAGACTAGCGGGTACCTCCTACAATGAGCAGTTCTTC.

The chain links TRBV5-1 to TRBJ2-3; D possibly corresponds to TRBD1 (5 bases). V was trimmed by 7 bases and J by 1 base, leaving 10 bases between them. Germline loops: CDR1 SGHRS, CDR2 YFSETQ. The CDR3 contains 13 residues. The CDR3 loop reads CASQGVGTDTQYF. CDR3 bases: TGCGCCAGCCAGGGTGTTGGCACAGATACGCAGTATTTT. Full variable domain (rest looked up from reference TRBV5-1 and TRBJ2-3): KAGVTQTPRYLIKTRGQQVTLSCSPISGHRSVSWYQQTPGQGLQFLFEYFSETQRNKGNFPGRFSGRQFSNSRSEMNVSTLELGDSALYLCASQGVGTDTQYFGPGTRLTVL.

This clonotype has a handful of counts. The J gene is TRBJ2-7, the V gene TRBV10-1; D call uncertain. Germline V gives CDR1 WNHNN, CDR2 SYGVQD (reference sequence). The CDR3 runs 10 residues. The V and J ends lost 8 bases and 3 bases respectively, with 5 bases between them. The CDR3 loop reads CASAYYEQYF. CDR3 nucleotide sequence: TGCGCCAGCGCCTACTACGAGCAGTACTTC.

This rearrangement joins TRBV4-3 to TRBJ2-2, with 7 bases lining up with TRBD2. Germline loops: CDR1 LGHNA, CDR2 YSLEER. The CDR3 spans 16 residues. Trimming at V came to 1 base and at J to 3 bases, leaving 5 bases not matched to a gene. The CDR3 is CASSQGSGLYTGELFF. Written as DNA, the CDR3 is TGCGCCAGCAGCCAAGGTAGCGGGCTGTACACCGGGGAGCTGTTTTTT.

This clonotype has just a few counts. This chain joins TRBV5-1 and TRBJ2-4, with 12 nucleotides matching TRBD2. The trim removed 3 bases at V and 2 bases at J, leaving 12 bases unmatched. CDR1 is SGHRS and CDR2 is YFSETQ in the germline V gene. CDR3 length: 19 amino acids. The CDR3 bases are TGCGCCAGCAGCTCGGGGGGGTGGACTAGCGGGACTACCAAAAACATTCAGTACTTC. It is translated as CASSSGGWTSGTTKNIQYF.

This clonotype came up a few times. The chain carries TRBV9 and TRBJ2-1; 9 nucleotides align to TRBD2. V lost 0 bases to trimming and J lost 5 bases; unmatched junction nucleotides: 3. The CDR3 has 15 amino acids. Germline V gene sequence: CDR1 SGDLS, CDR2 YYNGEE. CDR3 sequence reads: CASSVASGIHNEQFF. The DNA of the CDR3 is TGTGCCAGCAGCGTAGCTAGCGGGATTCACAATGAGCAGTTCTTC.

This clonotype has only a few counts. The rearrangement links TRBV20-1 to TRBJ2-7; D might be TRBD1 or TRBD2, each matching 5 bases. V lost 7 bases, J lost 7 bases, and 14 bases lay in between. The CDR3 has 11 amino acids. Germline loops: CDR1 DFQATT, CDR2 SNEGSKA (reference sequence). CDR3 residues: CSELLGEEQYF. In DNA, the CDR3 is TGCAGTGAACTTCTGGGGGAGGAGCAGTACTTC.

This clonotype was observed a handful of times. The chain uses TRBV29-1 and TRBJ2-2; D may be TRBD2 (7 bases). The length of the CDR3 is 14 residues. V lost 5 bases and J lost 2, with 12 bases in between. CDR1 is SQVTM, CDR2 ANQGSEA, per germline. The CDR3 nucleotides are TGCAGCGTTAAGCGGGACATTAACACCGGGGAGCTGTTTTTT. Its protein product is CSVKRDINTGELFF.

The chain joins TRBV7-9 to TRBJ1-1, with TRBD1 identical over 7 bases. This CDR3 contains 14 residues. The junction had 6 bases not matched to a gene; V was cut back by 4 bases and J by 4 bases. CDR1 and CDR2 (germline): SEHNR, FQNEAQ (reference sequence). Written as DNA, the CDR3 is TGTGCCAGCAGCTCAGACAGGGTTGGCACTGAAGCTTTCTTT. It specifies CASSSDRVGTEAFF. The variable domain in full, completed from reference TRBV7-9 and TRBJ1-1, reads DTGVSQNPRHKITKRGQNVTFRCDPISEHNRLYWYRQTLGQGPEFLTYFQNEAQLEKSRLLSDRFSAERPKGSFSTLEIQRTEQGDSAMYLCASSSDRVGTEAFFGQGTRLTVV.

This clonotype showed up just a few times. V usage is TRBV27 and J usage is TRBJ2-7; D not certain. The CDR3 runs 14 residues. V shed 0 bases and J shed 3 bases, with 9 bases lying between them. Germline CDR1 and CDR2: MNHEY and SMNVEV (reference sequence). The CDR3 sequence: CASSLSPGYYEQYF. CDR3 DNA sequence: TGTGCCAGCAGTTTATCCCCAGGCTACTACGAGCAGTACTTC.

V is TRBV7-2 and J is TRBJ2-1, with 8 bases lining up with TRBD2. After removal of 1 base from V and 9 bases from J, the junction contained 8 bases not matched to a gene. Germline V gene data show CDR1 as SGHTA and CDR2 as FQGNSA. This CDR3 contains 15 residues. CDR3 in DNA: TGTGCCAGCAGCTTAGTACCGGGGGGGGTCGGTGAGCAGTTCTTC. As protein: CASSLVPGGVGEQFF.